This TCR beta chain was sequenced during a study of blood T cell repertoires in COVID-19. The CDR3 has 16 residues. Germline V gene data show CDR1 as SGHAT and CDR2 as FQDESV (reference sequence). V lost 0 bases, J lost 4 bases, and 4 bases stayed unmatched. TCRdb keeps only in-frame clones here, not all; method: immunoSEQ multiplex PCR. The table shows 200,000 to 250,000 clones, with roughly 81% occurring only once. V is TRBV11-1 and J is TRBJ2-2; 8 bases map to TRBD1. Sequencing was done on a sample of peripheral blood. This TCR came from a man aged 35 to 55 with acute or convalescent COVID-19. The CDR3 here is CASSLALDRATGELFF. The CDR3 bases are TGTGCCAGCAGCTTAGCGCTGGACAGGGCCACCGGGGAGCTGTTTTTT.